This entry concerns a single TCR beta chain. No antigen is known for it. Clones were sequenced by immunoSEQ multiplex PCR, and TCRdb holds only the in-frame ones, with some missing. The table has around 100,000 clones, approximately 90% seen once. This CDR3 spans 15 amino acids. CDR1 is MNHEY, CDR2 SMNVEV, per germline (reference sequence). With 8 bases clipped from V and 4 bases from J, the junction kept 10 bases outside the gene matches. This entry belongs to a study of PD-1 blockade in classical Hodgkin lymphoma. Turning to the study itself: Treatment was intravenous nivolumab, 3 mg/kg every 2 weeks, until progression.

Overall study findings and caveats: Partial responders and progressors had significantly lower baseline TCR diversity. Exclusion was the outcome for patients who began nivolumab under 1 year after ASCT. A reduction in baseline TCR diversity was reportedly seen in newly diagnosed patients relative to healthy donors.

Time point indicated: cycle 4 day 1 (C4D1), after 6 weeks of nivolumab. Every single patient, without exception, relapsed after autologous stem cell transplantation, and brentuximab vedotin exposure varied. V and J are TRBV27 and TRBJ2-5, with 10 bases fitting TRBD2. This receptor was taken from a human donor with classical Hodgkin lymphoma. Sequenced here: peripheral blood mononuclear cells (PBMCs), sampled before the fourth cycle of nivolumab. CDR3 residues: CASRLAGAPGETQYF. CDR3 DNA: TGTGCCAGCCGGCTAGCGGGGGCCCCGGGAGAGACCCAGTACTTC.